The source of this T cell receptor beta chain is a study of blood T cell repertoires in COVID-19. CDR1 and CDR2 from the germline V gene are SGHRS and YFSETQ. V was clipped by 5 bases and J by 0 bases, with 7 bases between them. The CDR3 spans 13 residues. Original processing notes: Estimation of nucleated cell counts relied on the amplification of reference gene primers. TCRdb's table, derived via immunoSEQ multiplex PCR, lists solely in-frame clones and lacks some. The DNA gave D and trimming, while V, J and clone size come from that table. The sample consists of fewer than 150,000 clones, about 87% of them appearing once.

The specimen sequenced was peripheral blood. The receptor was isolated from a middle-aged woman with acute or convalescent COVID-19. This sequence joins TRBV5-1 and TRBJ2-3; TRBD1 is a possible D gene (6 bases). The CDR3 protein is CASRDRSTDTQYF. DNA of the CDR3: TGCGCCAGCAGGGACAGAAGCACAGATACGCAGTATTTT.